The 27 T cell receptor beta chains below were found in one sample sequenced in a study of human T cells and chemical hapten exposure. Specified time point: pre-sensitization, week 0. The treatment was: therapeutic diphenylcyclopropenone sensitization with weekly scalp DPC. TCRdb passed the RACE reads through MiXCR, listing each CDR3 protein once. Of some 38,000 distinct CDR3 sequences listed, approximately 7.6% are singletons. The material was whole blood, obtained in connection with sensitization to the hapten diphenylcyclopropenone (DPC). Receptors originate from a woman in her fifties or sixties with alopecia areata. Some clones in this sample may be carry-over from other donors' samples.

By its share, this clonotype is medium-sized. The V call is TRBV6-6, the J call TRBJ2-4; D possibly corresponds to TRBD1 (5 bases). The V gene's germline CDR1 is MNHNY and CDR2 SVGAGI (reference sequence). The CDR3 has 14 amino acids. V was pared by 7 bases and J by 5 bases, with 15 bases between. This CDR3 is CASTANGAQNIQYF. The CDR3 nucleotides are TGTGCCAGCACAGCGAATGGGGCCCAAAACATTCAGTACTTC.

This clonotype was seen repeatedly, ten times or more. The V gene is TRBV7-9, the J gene TRBJ1-4; no definite D call. This CDR3 has 13 amino acids. The V end lost 5 bases, the J end lost 8 bases, and 12 bases lay between the germline ends. CDR1 and CDR2 from the germline V gene are SEHNR and FQNEAQ (reference sequence). Here the CDR3 DNA reads TGTGCCAGCAGCATTACAAACGGGGAAAAACTGTTTTTT. It yields the protein CASSITNGEKLFF.

This clonotype was seen ten or more times. This chain links TRBV10-2 with TRBJ1-1; perhaps TRBD1 as D (5 bases). The V gene's germline CDR1 is WSHSY and CDR2 SAAADI. This CDR3 is built from 12 residues. V was cut by 3 bases and J by 7 bases, with 9 bases left in between. The CDR3, as DNA: TGCGCCAGCAGTGAAAGGGACGGTGAAGCTTTCTTT. Translation gives CASSERDGEAFF.

CDR3 in DNA: TGTGCCAGCAGTTTTTTCAGCGGGGGAGACTACAATGAGCAGTTCTTC. Translation gives CASSFFSGGDYNEQFF. The chain recombines TRBV27 with TRBJ2-1; 8 positions match TRBD2. The junction had 7 bases not matched to a gene; V was cut back by 3 bases and J by 3 bases. The CDR3 loop spans 16 amino acids. Germline CDR1 reads MNHEY; CDR2 reads SMNVEV (reference sequence).

This clonotype was seen repeatedly, ten times or more. V is TRBV7-6 and J is TRBJ2-1; D might be TRBD2 (6 bases). Trimming took off 1 base at V and 8 bases at J, with 15 bases between the two ends. Germline loops: CDR1 SGHVS, CDR2 FNYEAQ. The CDR3 contains 15 residues. In nucleotides, the CDR3 is TGTGCCAGCAGCTTAGAGCTCCCTAGCGTCGATGAGCAGTTCTTC. This encodes CASSLELPSVDEQFF.

The chain uses TRBV19 and TRBJ2-1, with 10 bases identical to TRBD2. This CDR3 has 17 residues. Unmatched junction bases numbered 6, after V lost 3 bases and J lost 1 base. Germline CDR1 LNHDA, CDR2 SQIVND (reference sequence). Here the CDR3 DNA reads TGTGCCAGTAGTATGAGGGCTAGCGGGAGATCCTACAATGAGCAGTTCTTC. Protein: CASSMRASGRSYNEQFF.

V gene TRBV7-8 combines with J gene TRBJ1-5; D perhaps matches TRBD1 (5 bases). The germline gives CDR1 SGHVS, CDR2 FQNEAQ. Trimming left V 5 bases short and J 1 base short, with 15 bases between. The CDR3 length is 16 residues. The chain's CDR3 is CASSRRAGLSNQPQHF. The CDR3 coding sequence is TGTGCCAGCAGCCGAAGGGCAGGGCTGAGCAATCAGCCCCAGCATTTT.

This clonotype has more than one count but fewer than ten. V usage is TRBV6-5 and J usage is TRBJ2-7; D tentatively reads TRBD1 or TRBD2 (5 bases each). V was trimmed by 4 bases and J by 5 bases, leaving 15 bases between them. This CDR3 has 14 amino acids. The germline gives CDR1 MNHEY, CDR2 SVGAGI. Written as DNA, the CDR3 is TGTGCCAGCAGTTTGCCGGGACGAAGAAACGAGCAGTACTTC. It yields the protein CASSLPGRRNEQYF.

This clonotype showed up many times. The CDR3 region is CASSLFLAGETQYF. In DNA, the CDR3 is TGTGCCAGCAGCTTATTCCTAGCGGGAGAGACCCAGTACTTC. The chain recombines TRBV7-2 with TRBJ2-5, with 8 bases fitting TRBD2. In germline, CDR1 is SGHTA, CDR2 FQGNSA. V lost 2 bases, J lost 4 bases, and 3 bases stayed unmatched. This CDR3 has 14 residues.

This clonotype has just a few counts. This chain uses TRBV9 with TRBJ2-1, with D unresolved. The CDR3 covers 16 residues. The V gene's germline CDR1 is SGDLS and CDR2 YYNGEE. Trimming took off 5 bases at V and 0 bases at J, with 15 bases between the two ends. CDR3 sequence: CASSVRPVASYNEQFF. The CDR3 nucleotides are TGTGCCAGCAGTGTCCGTCCGGTGGCCTCCTACAATGAGCAGTTCTTC.

This clonotype was counted many times. CDR3 region: CAWKRDPQTGEQYF. In nucleotides, the CDR3 is TGTGCCTGGAAGCGGGACCCTCAAACGGGGGAGCAGTACTTC. The gene calls are TRBV30 and TRBJ2-7, with 7 bases matching TRBD2. There are 14 residues in the CDR3. Germline V lookup: CDR1 GTSNPN, CDR2 SVGIG (reference sequence). V lost 4 bases to trimming and J lost 7 bases; unmatched junction nucleotides: 13. The whole variable domain, filled in from reference TRBV30 and TRBJ2-7, reads SQTIHQWPATLVQPVGSPLSLECTVEGTSNPNLYWYRQAAGRGLQLLFYSVGIGQISSEVPQNLSASRPQDRQFILSSKKLLLSDSGFYLCAWKRDPQTGEQYFGPGTRLTVT.

In its sample, this clonotype was seen many times. The chain couples TRBV12-3 or TRBV12-4 to TRBJ1-2; D unclear. Trimming cost V 4 bases and J 5 bases, with 8 bases left between them. CDR3 length: 12 amino acids. The CDR3: CASSYFEYGYTF. The CDR3, as DNA: TGTGCCAGCAGTTATTTTGAATATGGCTACACCTTC.

This clonotype was observed a few times. This chain links TRBV9 with TRBJ2-2; possibly TRBD1 for D (5 bases). Trimming removed 5 bases from V and 1 base from J, with 6 bases in between. The CDR3 length is 13 residues. From germline, CDR1 is SGDLS and CDR2 YYNGEE. CDR3 sequence: CASRQENTGELFF. As DNA, the CDR3 is TGTGCCAGCAGACAGGAGAACACCGGGGAGCTGTTTTTT.

In this sample, this clonotype turned up many times. The rearrangement uses TRBV20-1 and TRBJ1-3; a possible D gene is TRBD1 (6 bases). V was pared by 6 bases and J by 0 bases, with 21 bases between. This CDR3 spans 17 amino acids. Germline values: CDR1 DFQATT, CDR2 SNEGSKA (reference sequence). The CDR3 loop reads CSAQQPGHLFSGNTIYF. In DNA, the CDR3 is TGCAGTGCCCAACAACCGGGACACCTCTTCTCTGGAAACACCATATATTTT.

This clonotype was counted ten times or more. The chain has TRBV10-3 and TRBJ2-2; 12 bases line up with TRBD2. The V segment lost 4 bases and the J segment 4 bases; nucleotides outside the gene matches: 7. Germline CDR1 is ENHRY and CDR2 is SYGVKD. There are 17 residues in the CDR3. The CDR3, as DNA: TGTGCCATCAGTGGGCTAGCGGGAGGGTCGGGCACCGGGGAGCTGTTTTTT. It specifies CAISGLAGGSGTGELFF.

This clonotype was seen at least ten times. This rearrangement joins TRBV10-3 to TRBJ1-6; 10 bases agree with TRBD1. The V gene end was trimmed by 2 bases and the J gene end by 10 bases; junction bases not matched to a gene: 5. CDR3 size: 15 residues. CDR1 and CDR2 from the germline V gene are ENHRY and SYGVKD. CDR3 sequence (DNA): TGTGCCATCAGTGAGGCGACAGGGGGCCTATCACCCCTCCACTTT. Protein: CAISEATGGLSPLHF.

The chain has TRBV10-3 and TRBJ1-1; D remains unclear. V was cut by 0 bases and J by 1 base, with 6 bases left in between. CDR1 ENHRY and CDR2 SYGVKD come from the germline V gene. The CDR3 totals 14 residues. CDR3 in amino acids: CAISESPRNTEAFF. Written as DNA, the CDR3 is TGTGCCATCAGTGAGTCCCCGAGGAACACTGAAGCTTTCTTT.

This clonotype was counted only a few times. The rearrangement links TRBV5-1 to TRBJ1-1, with D tentatively TRBD1 (5 bases). V was cut by 6 bases and J by 1 base, with 19 bases left in between. Germline V CDR1 and CDR2: SGHRS, YFSETQ. CDR3 length: 16 residues. CDR3 bases: TGCGCCAGCACCGTCCAGGGTGAAAGTAGGAACACTGAAGCTTTCTTT. Translated: CASTVQGESRNTEAFF. Looking up the rest from reference TRBV5-1 and TRBJ1-1 gives the full variable domain: KAGVTQTPRYLIKTRGQQVTLSCSPISGHRSVSWYQQTPGQGLQFLFEYFSETQRNKGNFPGRFSGRQFSNSRSEMNVSTLELGDSALYLCASTVQGESRNTEAFFGQGTRLTVV.

This clonotype was seen ten or more times. The chain carries TRBV20-1 and TRBJ2-5, with TRBD2 matching 8 bases. The V and J ends lost 4 bases and 0 bases, in that order; junction bases with no gene match: 16. Looked up from germline, CDR1 is DFQATT and CDR2 is SNEGSKA (reference sequence). The length of the CDR3 is 18 residues. The CDR3 DNA sequence: TGCAGTGCTAAGGGTGAGGCTACTAGCGGCCGGTACCAAGAGACCCAGTACTTC. This translates into CSAKGEATSGRYQETQYF.

This clonotype came up many times. The V gene is TRBV7-3, the J gene TRBJ1-6; TRBD1 matches 8 bases. The CDR3 runs to 14 residues. Germline assignment: CDR1 SGHTA and CDR2 FQGTGA. V shed 2 bases and J 10 bases; nucleotides not matched to a gene: 4. The CDR3 protein is CASSLQGARSPLHF. In DNA form, the CDR3 reads TGTGCCAGCAGCTTACAGGGGGCTCGGTCACCCCTCCACTTT.

This chain connects TRBV2 to TRBJ1-4; D perhaps matches TRBD1 (5 bases). The CDR3 contains 13 residues. Between the trimmed V and J ends, which lost 6 bases and 8 bases, there was a span of 13 bases. CDR1 and CDR2 from the germline V gene are SNHLY and FYNNEI. Here the CDR3 reads CASSREWEEKLFF. In nucleotides, the CDR3 is TGTGCCAGCAGCAGGGAGTGGGAGGAAAAACTGTTTTTT.

This clonotype was observed at least ten times. V is TRBV12-5 and J is TRBJ2-5, with no clear D. This CDR3 spans 12 amino acids. Germline V gene lookup returns CDR1 LGHNT and CDR2 FRNRAP. V was pared by 4 bases and J by 0 bases, with 3 bases between. The CDR3: CASGSYQETQYF. DNA for the CDR3: TGTGCTAGTGGTTCGTACCAAGAGACCCAGTACTTC.

The table lists this clonotype with a few counts. The chain recombines TRBV29-1 with TRBJ1-2, with D perhaps TRBD1 (6 bases). CDR1 is SQVTM, CDR2 ANQGSEA, per germline. The CDR3 spans 11 residues. The V and J ends lost 4 bases and 13 bases respectively, with 16 bases between them. The CDR3 region is CSVGQVLPVTF. In nucleotides, the CDR3 is TGCAGCGTTGGACAGGTCCTACCCGTCACCTTC.

The chain is built from TRBV11-2 and TRBJ2-1, with D perhaps TRBD2 (5 bases). The CDR3 length is 15 residues. Trimming removed 2 bases at V and 4 bases at J, with 12 bases between. Germline-derived CDR1 and CDR2 are SGHAT and FQNNGV. The CDR3 here is CASSLTDSSYNEQFF. The CDR3 DNA sequence: TGTGCCAGCAGCTTAACGGACTCTTCTTACAATGAGCAGTTCTTC.

This clonotype was picked up many times. The chain is built from TRBV28 and TRBJ2-1; possibly TRBD2 for D (7 bases). There are 15 residues in the CDR3. Deletions cut 9 bases from V and 7 bases from J, with 22 bases between. Germline V gives CDR1 MDHEN, CDR2 SYDVKM. The CDR3 nucleotides are TGTGCCAGTTATTCCCGGCGGGGGCATAGGAATGAGCAGTTCTTC. This translates into CASYSRRGHRNEQFF. Looking up the rest from reference TRBV28 and TRBJ2-1 gives the full variable domain: DVKVTQSSRYLVKRTGEKVFLECVQDMDHENMFWYRQDPGLGLRLIYFSYDVKMKEKGDIPEGYSVSREKKERFSLILESASTNQTSMYLCASYSRRGHRNEQFFGPGTRLTVL.

This clonotype was seen many times. The V gene is TRBV5-4, the J gene TRBJ2-3, with 12 bases fitting TRBD2. Per germline, CDR1 SGHNT and CDR2 YYREEE (reference sequence). Unmatched junction bases numbered 8, after V lost 4 bases and J lost 5 bases. The CDR3 is 16 residues long. The CDR3 here is CASSPGLAGRGDTQYF. CDR3 nucleotides: TGTGCCAGCAGCCCCGGACTAGCGGGAAGGGGAGATACGCAGTATTTT.

This clonotype was recorded many times. The genes are TRBV7-2 and TRBJ2-1, with 13 bases aligning to TRBD2. CDR3 length: 15 amino acids. Germline V CDR1 and CDR2: SGHTA, FQGNSA. V trimming: 5 bases; J trimming: 4 bases; junction bases outside the gene matches: 2. CDR3 bases: TGTGCCAGCAGCCCGACTAGCGGGAGGTACAATGAGCAGTTCTTC. It is translated as CASSPTSGRYNEQFF. The entire variable domain, with the rest obtained from reference TRBV7-2 and TRBJ2-1, is as follows: GAGVSQSPSNKVTEKGKDVELRCDPISGHTALYWYRQSLGQGLEFLIYFQGNSAPDKSGLPSDRFSAERTGGSVSTLTIQRTQQEDSAVYLCASSPTSGRYNEQFFGPGTRLTVL.